Ten or more counts support the clone carrying this TCR beta chain. Its matching antigen is unknown. This sample was included in a study of T cells in Graves' hyperthyroidism and ophthalmopathy. The study, taken as a whole, reports: Patients with ophthalmopathy were separated from those with stable hyperthyroidism by a 13 V-J model.

The PBMCs were taken from around 10 ml of fresh peripheral blood. Amplification targeted TCR beta CDR3 regions from RNA transcripts. An initial round of RT-PCR targeting the TCR CDR3 relied on the HTBI primer set. Via MiXCR, TCRdb re-called the multiplex PCR reads, giving one row per CDR3 protein. This table holds about 320,000 distinct CDR3 sequences, roughly 17% found once. V shed 4 bases and J 4 bases; nucleotides not matched to a gene: 7. CDR1 and CDR2 from the germline V gene are SNHLY and FYNNEI. This CDR3 is built from 15 residues. Sequencing was carried out using blood. This clonotype was obtained from a young man with Graves' hyperthyroidism. The chain couples TRBV2 to TRBJ2-3; 8 bases are a match to TRBD1. The CDR3 sequence is CASSADRAEADTQYF. CDR3 DNA: TGTGCCAGCAGTGCGGACAGGGCAGAGGCAGATACGCAGTATTTT.